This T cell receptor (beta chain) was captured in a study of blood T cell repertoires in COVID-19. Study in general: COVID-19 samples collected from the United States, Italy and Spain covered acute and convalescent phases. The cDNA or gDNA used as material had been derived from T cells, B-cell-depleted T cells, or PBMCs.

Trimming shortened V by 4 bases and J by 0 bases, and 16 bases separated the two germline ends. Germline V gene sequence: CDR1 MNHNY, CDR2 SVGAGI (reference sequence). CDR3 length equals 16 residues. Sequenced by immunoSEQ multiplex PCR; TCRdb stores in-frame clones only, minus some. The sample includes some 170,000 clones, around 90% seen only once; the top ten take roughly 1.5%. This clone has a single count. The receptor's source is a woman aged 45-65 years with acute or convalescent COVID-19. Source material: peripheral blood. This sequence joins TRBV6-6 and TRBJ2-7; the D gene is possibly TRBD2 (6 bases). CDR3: CASSSRRDSLSYEQYF. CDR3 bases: TGTGCCAGCAGTTCACGGCGGGACTCACTCTCCTACGAGCAGTACTTC.